The 17 T cell receptor beta chains reported below all come from one sample, sequenced in a study of shared clonotypes between healthy human individuals. The assay was immunoSEQ multiplex PCR, and TCRdb's table has in-frame clones only and misses some. The table shows 300,000 to 400,000 clones, with 73% occurring only once. Sequenced input: memory CD4+ T cells sorted from blood. Subset of the sample: CD45RA-negative fraction. These receptors came from a man younger than 45 in good health.

The V gene is TRBV4-3, the J gene TRBJ2-6; 8 nucleotides match TRBD1. Germline V gene lookup returns CDR1 LGHNA and CDR2 YSLEER. Trimming cost V 3 bases and J 2 bases; bases outside gene matches: 6. This CDR3 spans 17 amino acids. The CDR3 protein is CASSQGTGPPGANVLTF. The CDR3 nucleotides read TGCGCCAGCAGCCAGGGGACAGGTCCGCCTGGGGCCAACGTCCTGACTTTC.

The V call is TRBV28, the J call TRBJ2-7; 11 bases are a match to TRBD2. Germline CDR1 is MDHEN and CDR2 is SYDVKM. V lost 4 bases and J lost 4; bases outside the gene matches: 12. The CDR3 is made up of 17 amino acids. The chain's CDR3 is CASSSNPLGLADYEQYF. CDR3 bases: TGTGCCAGCAGTTCAAATCCCCTGGGACTAGCGGATTACGAGCAGTACTTC.

The V and J genes are TRBV7-2 and TRBJ1-3; D is possibly TRBD1 (6 bases). With 0 bases removed from V and 5 bases from J, the gap between germline ends came to 8 bases. CDR1 SGHTA and CDR2 FQGNSA come from the germline V gene. The CDR3 covers 14 residues. The CDR3 coding sequence is TGTGCCAGCAGCTTAGCGGGGGGCAGAAACACCATATATTTT. Translating it yields CASSLAGGRNTIYF.

The chain has TRBV20-1 and TRBJ2-1; tentative D call: TRBD2 (6 bases). V was cut by 8 bases and J by 8 bases, with 13 bases left in between. The CDR3 extends over 11 amino acids. Per germline, CDR1 DFQATT and CDR2 SNEGSKA (reference sequence). The CDR3 protein is CSPGLADEQFF. CDR3 sequence (DNA): TGCAGTCCGGGACTTGCTGATGAGCAGTTCTTC.

This clone occurred once. The V and J genes are TRBV2 and TRBJ2-7; tentative D call: TRBD1 (6 bases). This CDR3 is 13 amino acids long. Trimming took off 5 bases at V and 3 bases at J, with 11 bases between the two ends. Germline V gene sequence: CDR1 SNHLY, CDR2 FYNNEI. This CDR3 is CASSRDRSYEQYF. The CDR3 bases are TGTGCCAGCAGTCGCGACAGGAGCTACGAGCAGTACTTC. Together with reference TRBV2 and TRBJ2-7, the CDR3 gives the full variable domain: EPEVTQTPSHQVTQMGQEVILRCVPISNHLYFYWYRQILGQKVEFLVSFYNNEISEKSEIFDDQFSVERPDGSNFTLKIRSTKLEDSAMYFCASSRDRSYEQYFGPGTRLTVT.

The V gene is TRBV2, the J gene TRBJ2-7; TRBD2 matches 7 bases. Trimming cost V 8 bases and J 6 bases; bases outside gene matches: 10. CDR1 is SNHLY, CDR2 FYNNEI, per germline. This CDR3 spans 13 amino acids. This chain's CDR3 is CASAGKREAEQYF. DNA for the CDR3: TGTGCCAGCGCCGGGAAGCGGGAAGCCGAGCAGTACTTC. Drawing the rest from reference TRBV2 and TRBJ2-7, the complete variable domain is EPEVTQTPSHQVTQMGQEVILRCVPISNHLYFYWYRQILGQKVEFLVSFYNNEISEKSEIFDDQFSVERPDGSNFTLKIRSTKLEDSAMYFCASAGKREAEQYFGPGTRLTVT.

The chain combines TRBV11-3 with TRBJ2-1; perhaps TRBD2 as D (6 bases). Trimming removed 4 bases at V and 5 bases at J, with 12 bases between. Germline CDR1 SGHNT, CDR2 YENEEA. This CDR3 spans 14 amino acids. The CDR3 DNA reads as TGTGCCAGCAGCTGGCGGGGCCCCGACAATGAGCAGTTCTTC. It yields the protein CASSWRGPDNEQFF.

The chain couples TRBV5-1 to TRBJ2-7; D is ambiguous. V lost 4 bases to trimming and J lost 3 bases, with 5 bases between them. The CDR3 spans 11 residues. CDR1 and CDR2 (germline): SGHRS, YFSETQ. Written as DNA, the CDR3 is TGCGCCAGCAGCCTAAACTACGAGCAGTACTTC. It translates to CASSLNYEQYF. The full variable domain, rest sourced from reference TRBV5-1 and TRBJ2-7, is KAGVTQTPRYLIKTRGQQVTLSCSPISGHRSVSWYQQTPGQGLQFLFEYFSETQRNKGNFPGRFSGRQFSNSRSEMNVSTLELGDSALYLCASSLNYEQYFGPGTRLTVT.

V gene TRBV5-1 combines with J gene TRBJ1-1; TRBD1 matches 11 bases. Per the germline V gene, CDR1 is SGHRS and CDR2 is YFSETQ. The V gene end was trimmed by 4 bases and the J gene end by 6 bases; junction bases not matched to a gene: 8. The CDR3 runs 15 residues. The CDR3 here is CASSPGQGAWAEAFF. CDR3 nucleotide sequence: TGCGCCAGCAGCCCTGGACAGGGGGCTTGGGCTGAAGCTTTCTTT.

The chain is built from TRBV11-1 and TRBJ1-1; 8 bases map to TRBD1. V trimming: 5 bases; J trimming: 2 bases; junction bases outside the gene matches: 10. Per the germline V gene, CDR1 is SGHAT and CDR2 is FQDESV (reference sequence). The CDR3 loop spans 16 amino acids. The CDR3 loop is CASSQNPGGGNTEAFF. Written as DNA, the CDR3 is TGTGCCAGCAGCCAAAACCCAGGGGGCGGAAACACTGAAGCTTTCTTT.

The rearrangement joins TRBV5-1 to TRBJ2-5; D possibly matches TRBD1 or TRBD2 (5 bases each). Trimming left V 3 bases short and J 1 base short, with 10 bases between. The CDR3 runs 14 residues. Germline V gives CDR1 SGHRS, CDR2 YFSETQ. The CDR3 loop reads CASSWGKRQETQYF. As DNA, the CDR3 is TGCGCCAGCAGCTGGGGGAAACGCCAAGAGACCCAGTACTTC.

This chain uses TRBV4-1 with TRBJ2-3, with 9 positions matching TRBD2. The CDR3 sequence is 17 residues long. Losses at the gene ends were 1 base for V and 0 bases for J; bases not matched to a gene: 5. CDR1 and CDR2 (germline): MGHRA, YSYEKL. CDR3 amino acids: CASSQGETSGSTDTQYF. The CDR3, as DNA: TGCGCCAGCAGCCAAGGAGAGACTAGCGGAAGCACAGATACGCAGTATTTT.

In nucleotides, the CDR3 is TGTGCCAGCAGCTTGGGACCACAGAACGGGGCCAACGTCCTGACTTTC. This sequence encodes CASSLGPQNGANVLTF. This chain uses TRBV5-6 with TRBJ2-6; the D is unclear. CDR1 and CDR2 from the germline V gene are SGHDT and YYEEEE. The CDR3 sequence is 16 residues long. V lost 0 bases, J lost 4 bases, and 11 bases lay in between.

The V and J genes are TRBV19 and TRBJ2-6; 8 bases match TRBD1. V shed 8 bases, J shed 2 bases, and the junction held 5 bases outside the gene matches. Germline CDR1 LNHDA, CDR2 SQIVND (reference sequence). The length of the CDR3 is 15 residues. The DNA for the CDR3 is TGTGCCAGTTGGACAGGGCGGGCTGGGGCCAACGTCCTGACTTTC. It encodes CASWTGRAGANVLTF.

V is TRBV28 and J is TRBJ1-5, with D hard to call. Per the germline V gene, CDR1 is MDHEN and CDR2 is SYDVKM. The V end was cut by 6 bases, the J end by 3 bases, with 9 bases between. CDR3 size: 13 residues. The CDR3, as DNA: TGTGCCAGCAGCTTCCAAGTCAATCAGCCCCAGCATTTT. Amino acids: CASSFQVNQPQHF.

The rearrangement uses TRBV18 and TRBJ2-7; TRBD2 matches 9 bases. The V and J ends lost 1 base and 1 base, in that order; junction bases with no gene match: 2. CDR3 length: 15 residues. Per germline, CDR1 KGHSH and CDR2 LQKENI. DNA of the CDR3: TGTGCCAGCTCACCACGAGCGGGAGGTTCCTACGAGCAGTACTTC. Encoded protein: CASSPRAGGSYEQYF. The full variable domain, rest sourced from reference TRBV18 and TRBJ2-7, is NAGVMQNPRHLVRRRGQEARLRCSPMKGHSHVYWYRQLPEEGLKFMVYLQKENIIDESGMPKERFSAEFPKEGPSILRIQQVVRGDSAAYFCASSPRAGGSYEQYFGPGTRLTVT.

This clone was observed a few times. J is TRBJ2-5 and V is TRBV5-1, with 9 bases fitting TRBD2. This CDR3 is built from 15 residues. Germline values: CDR1 SGHRS, CDR2 YFSETQ. V gave up 4 bases and J gave up 4 bases; unmatched junction bases: 8. The CDR3 DNA sequence: TGCGCCAGCAGCGCTAGCGGGACCCAGGGAGAGACCCAGTACTTC. Protein: CASSASGTQGETQYF.